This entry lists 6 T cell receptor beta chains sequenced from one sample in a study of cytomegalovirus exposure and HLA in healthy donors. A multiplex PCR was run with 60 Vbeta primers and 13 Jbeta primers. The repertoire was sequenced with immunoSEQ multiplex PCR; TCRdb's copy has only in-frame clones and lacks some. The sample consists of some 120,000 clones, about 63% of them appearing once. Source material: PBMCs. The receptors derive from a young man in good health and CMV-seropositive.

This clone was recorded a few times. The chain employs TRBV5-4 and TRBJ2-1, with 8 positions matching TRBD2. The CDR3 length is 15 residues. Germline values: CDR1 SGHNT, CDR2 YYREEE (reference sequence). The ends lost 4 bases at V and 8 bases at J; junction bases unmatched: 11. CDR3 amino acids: CASSPGLAPGDEQFF. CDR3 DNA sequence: TGTGCCAGCAGCCCCGGACTAGCCCCGGGAGATGAGCAGTTCTTC. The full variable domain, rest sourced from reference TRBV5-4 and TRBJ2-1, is ETGVTQSPTHLIKTRGQQVTLRCSSQSGHNTVSWYQQALGQGPQFIFQYYREEENGRGNFPPRFSGLQFPNYSSELNVNALELDDSALYLCASSPGLAPGDEQFFGPGTRLTVL.

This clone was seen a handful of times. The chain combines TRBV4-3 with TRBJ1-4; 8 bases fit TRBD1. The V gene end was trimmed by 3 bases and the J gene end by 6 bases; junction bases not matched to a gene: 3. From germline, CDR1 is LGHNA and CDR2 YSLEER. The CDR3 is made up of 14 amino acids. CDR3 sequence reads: CASSHRGRDEKLFF. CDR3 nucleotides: TGCGCCAGCAGCCACAGGGGGCGGGATGAAAAACTGTTTTTT.

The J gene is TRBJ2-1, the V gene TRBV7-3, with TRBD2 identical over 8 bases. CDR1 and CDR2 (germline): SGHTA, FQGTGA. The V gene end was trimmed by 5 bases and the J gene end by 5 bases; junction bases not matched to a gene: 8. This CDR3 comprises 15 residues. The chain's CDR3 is CASSPQRESDNEQFF. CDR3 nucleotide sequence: TGTGCCAGCAGCCCTCAGCGGGAGTCAGACAATGAGCAGTTCTTC.

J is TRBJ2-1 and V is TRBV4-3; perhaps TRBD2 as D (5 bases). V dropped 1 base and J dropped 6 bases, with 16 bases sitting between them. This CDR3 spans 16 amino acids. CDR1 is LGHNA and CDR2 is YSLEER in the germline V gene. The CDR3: CASSQASGSWGNEQFF. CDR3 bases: TGCGCCAGCAGCCAAGCGTCGGGGTCATGGGGCAATGAGCAGTTCTTC.

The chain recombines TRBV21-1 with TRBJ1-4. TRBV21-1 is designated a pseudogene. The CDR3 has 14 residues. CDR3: CASSMGGKNEKLFF. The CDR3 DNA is TGTGCCAGCAGCATGGGGGGAAAGAATGAAAAACTGTTTTTT.

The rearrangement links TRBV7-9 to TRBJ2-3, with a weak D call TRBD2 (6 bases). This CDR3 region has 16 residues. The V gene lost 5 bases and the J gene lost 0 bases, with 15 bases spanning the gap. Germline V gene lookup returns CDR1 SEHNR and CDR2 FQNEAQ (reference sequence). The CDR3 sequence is CASSQMGEASTDTQYF. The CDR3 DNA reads TGTGCCAGCAGCCAAATGGGGGAGGCCAGCACAGATACGCAGTATTTT.